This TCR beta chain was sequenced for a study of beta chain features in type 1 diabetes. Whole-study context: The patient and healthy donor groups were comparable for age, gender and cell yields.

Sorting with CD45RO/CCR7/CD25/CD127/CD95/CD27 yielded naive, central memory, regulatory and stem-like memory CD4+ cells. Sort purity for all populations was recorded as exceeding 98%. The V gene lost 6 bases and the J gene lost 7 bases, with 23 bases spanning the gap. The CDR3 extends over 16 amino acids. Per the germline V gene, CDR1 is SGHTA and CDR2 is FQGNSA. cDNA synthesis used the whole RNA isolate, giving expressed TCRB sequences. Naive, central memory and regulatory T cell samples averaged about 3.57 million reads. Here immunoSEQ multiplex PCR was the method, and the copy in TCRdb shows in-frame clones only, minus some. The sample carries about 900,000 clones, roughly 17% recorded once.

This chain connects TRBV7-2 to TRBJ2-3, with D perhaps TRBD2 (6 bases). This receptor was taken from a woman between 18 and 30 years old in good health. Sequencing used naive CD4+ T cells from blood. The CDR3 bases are TGTGCCAGCAGTCAACTGACTAGTCCCCGTTTGAATACGCAGTATTTT. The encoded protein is CASSQLTSPRLNTQYF.